These 24 T cell receptor beta chains were sequenced from one sample in a study of T cells after yellow fever vaccination. Using its own MiXCR run on the 5' RACE reads, TCRdb lists one record per CDR3 protein. The top ten hold 2.5% to 4% of the sample, which has fewer than 400,000 distinct CDR3 sequences, around a tenth seen once. Sequences were derived from CD4+ T cells sorted from PBMCs, sampled 45 days after the yellow fever booster vaccination. The receptors were gathered from a man aged 18 to 35 who received the YFV17D yellow fever vaccine.

This clonotype was seen repeatedly, ten times or more. The V and J genes are TRBV11-2 and TRBJ2-3; D is perhaps TRBD1 (5 bases). The CDR3 totals 13 residues. Trimming left V 0 bases short and J 5 bases short, with 6 bases between. Germline V gene data show CDR1 as SGHAT and CDR2 as FQNNGV. CDR3 bases: TGTGCCAGCAGCTTAGATCAGGGAGATACGCAGTATTTT. Translated: CASSLDQGDTQYF. The full variable domain, with the rest looked up from reference TRBV11-2 and TRBJ2-3, is EAGVAQSPRYKIIEKRQSVAFWCNPISGHATLYWYQQILGQGPKLLIQFQNNGVVDDSQLPKDRFSAERLKGVDSTLKIQPAKLEDSAVYLCASSLDQGDTQYFGPGTRLTVL.

The sample holds many counts of this clonotype. The chain has TRBV12-3 or TRBV12-4 and TRBJ1-1; D might be TRBD1 (5 bases). This CDR3 spans 14 amino acids. Trimming pared 3 bases from V and 4 bases from J, leaving 12 bases between. The CDR3 coding sequence is TGTGCCAGCAGTTTCTTTGACAGACGCACTGAAGCTTTCTTT. Translated: CASSFFDRRTEAFF.

The CDR3 DNA follows: TGCGCCAGCAGCTTGGGGGCTAGCGGTAACACAGATACGCAGTATTTT. Residues: CASSLGASGNTDTQYF. The gene calls are TRBV5-1 and TRBJ2-3, with 7 nucleotides matching TRBD2. Germline CDR1 SGHRS, CDR2 YFSETQ. The CDR3 covers 16 residues. V shed 0 bases, J shed 2 bases, and the junction held 6 bases outside the gene matches.

This clonotype showed up just a few times. V usage is TRBV12-3 or TRBV12-4 and J usage is TRBJ2-3; 8 nucleotides agree with TRBD1. Trimming removed 5 bases from V and 2 bases from J; junction bases left unmatched: 15. The CDR3 contains 18 residues. Here the CDR3 DNA reads TGTGCCAGCAGTGTCCCGGGACAGGCCCTGGCTGACACAGATACGCAGTATTTT. Translating gives CASSVPGQALADTDTQYF.

This clonotype showed up just a few times. The V and J genes are TRBV5-1 and TRBJ1-5, with D unclear. This CDR3 contains 14 residues. V lost 0 bases, J lost 9 bases, and 13 bases lay in between. Germline CDR1 is SGHRS and CDR2 is YFSETQ. CDR3 coding DNA: TGCGCCAGCAGCTTGGGGGCGGACGAGTCGCCCCAGCATTTT. It yields the protein CASSLGADESPQHF. Full variable domain (missing parts from reference TRBV5-1 and TRBJ1-5): KAGVTQTPRYLIKTRGQQVTLSCSPISGHRSVSWYQQTPGQGLQFLFEYFSETQRNKGNFPGRFSGRQFSNSRSEMNVSTLELGDSALYLCASSLGADESPQHFGDGTRLSIL.

Only a few counts were recorded for this clonotype. The V call is TRBV6-5, the J call TRBJ2-7, with 7 bases matching TRBD2. The V gene's germline CDR1 is MNHEY and CDR2 SVGAGI. This CDR3 spans 15 amino acids. The ends lost 2 bases at V and 0 bases at J; junction bases unmatched: 4. The CDR3 bases are TGTGCCAGCAGTTACGGGAGGGGAAGCTCCTACGAGCAGTACGTC. Amino acid sequence: CASSYGRGSSYEQYV.

This clonotype was counted once. The chain joins TRBV7-3 to TRBJ2-3, with 10 nucleotides matching TRBD2. Germline loops: CDR1 SGHTA, CDR2 FQGTGA. The CDR3 has 15 amino acids. With V trimmed by 5 bases and J by 3 bases, 5 bases remained unmatched. CDR3 sequence (DNA): TGTGCCAGCAGCCCAGCGGGGGGGCCAACAGATACGCAGTATTTT. This codes for CASSPAGGPTDTQYF.

There are a few counts of this clonotype. J is TRBJ2-1 and V is TRBV12-3 or TRBV12-4; 12 bases map to TRBD2. Trimming cost V 4 bases and J 4 bases; bases outside gene matches: 5. The CDR3 runs 16 residues. The DNA of the CDR3 is TGTGCCAGCAGTTCCAGGCTAGCGGGGGGGTACAATGAGCAGTTCTTC. Translating it yields CASSSRLAGGYNEQFF.

This clonotype showed up just a few times. CDR3 loop: CASETGPENTEAFF. The CDR3 DNA reads TGCGCCAGCGAGACCGGGCCGGAGAACACTGAAGCTTTCTTT. The V call is TRBV5-1, the J call TRBJ1-1; D uncertain. Trimming took 7 bases from V and 1 from J, leaving 14 bases between them. Germline lookup yields CDR1 SGHRS and CDR2 YFSETQ. The CDR3 contains 14 residues.

This clonotype was seen repeatedly, ten times or more. The CDR3 loop reads CSARDNAKNIQYF. For the CDR3, the DNA is TGCAGTGCTAGAGATAACGCCAAAAACATTCAGTACTTC. This chain joins TRBV20-1 and TRBJ2-4, with D unresolved. The V and J ends lost 0 bases and 1 base respectively, with 4 bases between them. The CDR3 spans 13 residues. In germline, CDR1 is DFQATT, CDR2 SNEGSKA (reference sequence).

The chain couples TRBV3-1 to TRBJ2-5, with 13 positions matching TRBD2. With V trimmed by 5 bases and J by 0 bases, 3 bases remained unmatched. The germline V gene has CDR1 LGHDT and CDR2 YNNKEL (reference sequence). This CDR3 is 16 amino acids long. CDR3 bases: TGTGCCAGCAGCAGGGGACTAGCGGGGTACCAAGAGACCCAGTACTTC. Protein: CASSRGLAGYQETQYF.

This clonotype was counted at least ten times. This chain joins TRBV10-3 and TRBJ1-5; D remains unclear. Trimming shortened V by 0 bases and J by 3 bases, and 9 bases separated the two germline ends. The germline gives CDR1 ENHRY, CDR2 SYGVKD. This CDR3 region has 15 residues. The CDR3 is CAISESGANNQPQHF. In nucleotides, the CDR3 is TGTGCCATCAGTGAGTCAGGAGCTAACAATCAGCCCCAGCATTTT.

The chain has TRBV5-7 and TRBJ1-5; TRBD1 agrees at 10 bases. TRBV5-7 has ORF status, its function being uncertain. This CDR3 has 14 residues. Losses at the gene ends were 4 bases for V and 9 bases for J; bases not matched to a gene: 7. CDR3 loop: CASSRQGAVRPQHF. The CDR3 DNA sequence: TGTGCCAGCAGCCGACAGGGGGCTGTTCGGCCCCAGCATTTT.

This clonotype was recorded a few times. The rearrangement uses TRBV18 and TRBJ2-5, with D uncertain. V lost 3 bases to trimming and J lost 5 bases, with 7 bases between them. The CDR3 length is 12 residues. Germline loops: CDR1 KGHSH, CDR2 LQKENI. The CDR3: CASSPLDETQYF. CDR3 coding DNA: TGTGCCAGCTCACCCCTCGATGAGACCCAGTACTTC.

V usage is TRBV19 and J usage is TRBJ2-6; D is unclear. Germline V lookup: CDR1 LNHDA, CDR2 SQIVND (reference sequence). Trimming pared 3 bases from V and 4 bases from J, leaving 13 bases between. The length of the CDR3 is 16 residues. Here the CDR3 DNA reads TGTGCCAGTAGTATGTACAGAACGAGCGGGGCCAACGTCCTGACTTTC. It codes for CASSMYRTSGANVLTF.

Ten or more counts support this clonotype. The chain joins TRBV12-3 or TRBV12-4 to TRBJ2-7; D unclear. This CDR3 is 14 amino acids long. Trimming shortened V by 2 bases and J by 6 bases, and 14 bases separated the two germline ends. CDR3 in DNA: TGTGCCAGCAGTTTAAACCCGATACTCGGCGAGCAGTACTTC. The encoded protein is CASSLNPILGEQYF.

This clonotype was seen only a few times. The chain couples TRBV7-2 to TRBJ2-7, with a tentative D call TRBD1 (6 bases). The V gene lost 1 base and the J gene lost 2 bases, with 18 bases spanning the gap. Germline assignment: CDR1 SGHTA and CDR2 FQGNSA. This CDR3 region has 17 residues. DNA of the CDR3: TGTGCCAGCAGCTTAGTATGGGGGCCCGGACGCCCCTACGAGCAGTACTTC. It translates to CASSLVWGPGRPYEQYF.

This clonotype was detected ten times or more. The chain uses TRBV12-3 or TRBV12-4 and TRBJ2-5, with D hard to call. CDR3 length: 14 amino acids. Trimming stripped 5 bases from V and 6 bases from J, with 16 bases between. The CDR3 DNA is TGTGCCAGCAGTCGAGAGGCGGTTCAAAAGACCCAGTACTTC. Translated: CASSREAVQKTQYF.

The rearrangement uses TRBV19 and TRBJ2-4; D gene unclear. In germline, CDR1 is LNHDA, CDR2 SQIVND (reference sequence). There are 16 residues in the CDR3. V was clipped by 3 bases and J by 5 bases, with 17 bases between them. The CDR3 sequence: CASSIRSSQKQNIQYF. CDR3 bases: TGTGCCAGTAGTATTCGGTCGAGCCAAAAGCAAAACATTCAGTACTTC.

This clonotype appeared a few times. The chain carries TRBV7-2 and TRBJ2-5; 7 nucleotides line up with TRBD2. The V and J ends lost 3 bases and 3 bases, in that order; junction bases with no gene match: 1. The CDR3 has 13 amino acids. Germline V gene lookup returns CDR1 SGHTA and CDR2 FQGNSA. The CDR3 nucleotides are TGTGCCAGCAGCTTTGGGGGGGAAGAGACCCAGTACTTC. Its protein product is CASSFGGEETQYF.

This clonotype was seen more than once but under ten times. The chain carries TRBV7-2 and TRBJ1-2, with D possibly TRBD1 on 6 matching bases. Trimming stripped 5 bases from V and 4 bases from J, with 17 bases between. CDR1 is SGHTA and CDR2 is FQGNSA in the germline V gene. The CDR3 runs 15 residues. The CDR3 region has the DNA TGTGCCAGCAGCGAGAGCGCCCGGACAGTCTATGGCTACACCTTC. Its protein is CASSESARTVYGYTF.

This chain links TRBV19 with TRBJ2-3; 10 bases line up with TRBD2. The CDR3 has 15 amino acids. Germline loops: CDR1 LNHDA, CDR2 SQIVND (reference sequence). Trimming took 5 bases from V and 6 from J; bases not matched to a gene: 8. The CDR3 loop is CASSGSGGNVDTQYF. The CDR3 nucleotides are TGTGCCAGTAGTGGTAGCGGGGGGAACGTGGATACGCAGTATTTT.

This sequence joins TRBV4-3 and TRBJ1-2; tentative D call: TRBD1 (5 bases). The CDR3 runs 13 residues. Germline V CDR1 and CDR2: LGHNA, YSLEER. Trimming cost V 5 bases and J 4 bases, with 11 bases left between them. The CDR3 sequence is CASSYRKSYGYTF. Written as DNA, the CDR3 is TGCGCCAGCAGCTACAGGAAATCCTATGGCTACACCTTC.

The chain couples TRBV7-3 to TRBJ2-2; 7 nucleotides agree with TRBD2. CDR1 SGHTA and CDR2 FQGTGA come from the germline V gene. V shed 4 bases and J 0 bases; nucleotides not matched to a gene: 2. This CDR3 is built from 15 residues. The CDR3 DNA reads TGTGCCAGCAGCTCCGGGGGGACGAACACCGGGGAGCTGTTTTTT. This gives the protein CASSSGGTNTGELFF.